This T cell receptor beta chain comes out of a study of long-term antiretroviral therapy in people with HIV. Study-wide results and caveats: Participants lacked recorded data on ART adherence, viral resistance or therapy changes.

Version v3.0 of the immunoSEQ assay ran at survey level. Profiling relied on immunoSEQ multiplex PCR, and the TCRdb table lists in-frame clones only, not all of them. Of 30,000 to 40,000 clones listed, approximately 95% were seen once; the top ten hold about 3.5%. Looked up from germline, CDR1 is SNHLY and CDR2 is FYNNEI. Unmatched junction bases numbered 17, after V lost 6 bases and J lost 9 bases. This CDR3 comprises 16 residues. This clone has just one count. The target antigen is unknown. The sample here was unsorted PBMCs, taken 5 to 5.5 years after starting antiretroviral therapy. The clonotype was recovered from a woman in her fifties or sixties with HIV. This chain uses TRBV2 with TRBJ1-1, with 9 bases fitting TRBD1. The CDR3 here is CASRGGQGPTSSKAFF. In DNA form, the CDR3 reads TGTGCCAGCAGGGGAGGACAGGGGCCGACCAGTTCGAAAGCTTTCTTT.